This TCR beta chain was identified during a study of cytomegalovirus exposure and HLA in healthy donors. This clone occurred a few times. The length of the CDR3 is 16 residues. Trimming at V came to 6 bases and at J to 1 base, leaving 8 bases not matched to a gene. Germline V gene lookup returns CDR1 SNHLY and CDR2 FYNNEI. The study ran its PCR with 60 Vbeta and 13 Jbeta primers. Assay: immunoSEQ multiplex PCR; the TCRdb copy retains only in-frame clones and omits some. The data hold tens of thousands of clones, with roughly 70% observed a single time. Sequencing was carried out using PBMCs. V usage is TRBV2 and J usage is TRBJ2-5; TRBD2 matches at 10 bases. The clonotype was recovered from a woman in her 50s in good health and CMV-seropositive. CDR3 DNA sequence: TGTGCCAGCAGGGACTGGAAGCGGGGGGGCCAAGAGACCCAGTACTTC. Residues: CASRDWKRGGQETQYF.